This T cell receptor (beta chain) derives from a study of TIL therapy for anti-PD-1-resistant metastatic lung cancer. Study-wide context: Median patient age was almost 55, ranging about 38-80 years.

About this clone itself: Antigen: not known.

The sample's time point: pre-treatment sample, taken before nivolumab and TIL therapy. Patients were adults with stage 4 NSCLC. This was the immunoSEQ v3 assay. Clones were read by immunoSEQ multiplex PCR, and TCRdb kept only the in-frame ones, dropping some. The sample records nearly 60,000 clones, roughly 80% being singletons. V shed 4 bases, J shed 4 bases, and the junction held 11 bases outside the gene matches. Germline V lookup: CDR1 MGHRA, CDR2 YSYEKL. The CDR3 is made up of 17 amino acids. General study results and limits: Infused TIL clonotypes partially replaced the baseline blood repertoire, then decayed over months.

The chain has TRBV4-1 and TRBJ2-1; 9 bases fit TRBD2. The sample was blood, taken at baseline. The sequence came from a person between 25 and 80 years old with non-small cell lung cancer. The chain's CDR3 is CASSPQPGLAFYNEQFF. CDR3 DNA sequence: TGCGCCAGCAGCCCGCAACCGGGACTAGCATTTTACAATGAGCAGTTCTTC.